The source of this T cell receptor beta chain is a study of control samples from healthy donors and cancer patients. V lost 1 base and J lost 1, with 11 bases in between. The CDR3 totals 15 residues. Looked up from germline, CDR1 is SGHVS and CDR2 is FQNEAQ. Here immunoSEQ multiplex PCR was the method, and the copy in TCRdb shows in-frame clones only, minus some. The sample yields about 79,000 clones, roughly 93% seen once. This chain uses TRBV7-8 with TRBJ2-7; maybe TRBD1 (6 bases). Specimen: PBMCs. The receptor comes from a woman in her thirties or forties with lung cancer. The CDR3 here is CASSLGTVLSYEQYF. The DNA of the CDR3 is TGTGCCAGCAGCTTAGGGACAGTCTTATCCTACGAGCAGTACTTC.